This is a list of T cell receptor beta chains from one sample in a study of cytomegalovirus exposure and HLA in healthy donors. TCRdb's table, derived via immunoSEQ multiplex PCR, lists solely in-frame clones and lacks some. Of tens of thousands of clones in the sample, approximately 93% were seen once. What was sequenced was PBMCs. These receptor sequences come from a woman aged 30 to 39 in good health and CMV-seropositive. The conserved cysteine and the conserved F or W are not part of the CDR3 here. The size of a clone is reported for some rows only, either as once, few or many, or as a class for expanded clones.

clone size | J gene | V gene | CDR3 protein
once | TRBJ2-3 | TRBV30 | AWSGQGPFTDTQY
once | TRBJ2-1 | TRBV4-1 | ASSQVASVDEQF
. | TRBJ2-4 | TRBV9 | ASSVDEVVNIQY
. | TRBJ2-2 | TRBV6-4 | ASSDSEGGSGELF
. | TRBJ2-7 | TRBV4-1 | ASSQGQGSYEQY
. | TRBJ2-1 | TRBV5-1 | ATAPGREAAYNEQF
. | TRBJ2-5 | TRBV13 | ASSSTSGSMLGETQY
. | TRBJ2-5 | TRBV28 | ASSFGGRARGTQY
. | TRBJ1-2 | TRBV6-1 | ASSEDFRGRRGYT
few | TRBJ1-2 | TRBV19 | ASSIRGQVMGYT
. | TRBJ1-2 | TRBV5-6 | ASSLDRVIYGYT
. | TRBJ2-5 | TRBV7-2 | ASSRGSGGETQY
many | TRBJ2-1 | TRBV18 | ASSHWGLVRGNEQF
. | TRBJ2-1 | TRBV4-2 | ASSQDHQGVAAYNEQF
. | TRBJ2-1 | TRBV2 | ASSEMSGAGFEQF
. | TRBJ2-7 | TRBV11-2 | ASSFRTPGTGEYEQY
. | TRBJ2-2 | TRBV5-1 | ASRQTNTGELF
. | TRBJ1-1 | TRBV18 | ASSPVWTGGRGNTEAF
once | TRBJ1-1 | TRBV4-1 | ASSLAGTGEAF
. | TRBJ2-5 | TRBV25-1 | ASSEFRTDQETQY
. | TRBJ2-5 | TRBV28 | ASSLPPLGRDGGTQY
. | TRBJ1-5 | TRBV5-5 | ASSYAGAGNQPQH
. | TRBJ2-5 | TRBV7-2 | ASSSPGGWETQY
. | TRBJ2-5 | TRBV6-4 | ASSDRVGDRGLGETQY
. | TRBJ1-1 | TRBV18 | ASSLGLGEQGEAF
. | TRBJ2-7 | TRBV7-8 | ASSFGLARISSYEQY
few | TRBJ2-1 | TRBV9 | ASSVVAASYNEQF
. | TRBJ1-1 | TRBV9 | ASSVGRMNTEAF
. | TRBJ2-3 | TRBV7-2 | ASSLGGAALALSTDTQY
. | TRBJ2-1 | TRBV12-5 | ASGLAPGTGGPFYNEQF
. | TRBJ2-3 | TRBV28 | ASSGQKITDTQY
once | TRBJ1-1 | TRBV21-1 | ASSKEREELDTEAF
. | TRBJ2-1 | TRBV29-1 | SAWTGARNEQF